The source of this T cell receptor beta chain is a study of shared clonotypes between healthy human individuals. Whole-study results and caveats: Specimens sampled were limited to blood, with tissue repertoires likely differing.

Deep-level settings were used for running the assay. Authors' processing steps: Junction-only sequences produced by ImmunoSEQ had no quality scores, so filtering differed. Assay: immunoSEQ multiplex PCR; the TCRdb copy retains only in-frame clones and omits some. The V and J calls and clone size come from that table; D and trimming were worked out from the DNA. The sample lists under 2.5 million clones, roughly 90% occurring once. Note on this clone: Its cognate antigen is unknown.

This CDR3 region has 13 residues. The germline V gene has CDR1 LNHDA and CDR2 SQIVND (reference sequence). V was cut by 11 bases and J by 15 bases, with 23 bases left in between. The specimen was naive CD4+ T cells from PBMCs. Subset: CD45RA+ positively selected. The sequence was obtained from a man in his late teens or twenties in good health. Some clones in this sample may be carry-over from other donors' samples. The gene calls are TRBV19 and TRBJ2-6; weak D call: TRBD1 (5 bases). CDR3 sequence: CAAGNKGWGHLTF. The CDR3 bases are TGTGCCGCAGGCAACAAGGGGTGGGGCCACCTGACTTTC. Supplemented by reference TRBV19 and TRBJ2-6, the full variable domain reads DGGITQSPKYLFRKEGQNVTLSCEQNLNHDAMYWYRQDPGQGLRLIYYSQIVNDFQKGDIAEGYSVSREKKESFPLTVTSAQKNPTAFYLCAAGNKGWGHLTFGAGSRLTVL.